Here is one T cell receptor (beta chain) with its context. The antigen is not known. Beta-chain TCR CDR3 regions were amplified from RNA transcripts. The library came from an HTBI-primed first-round RT-PCR and a second-round multiplex PCR. TCRdb ran MiXCR on the multiplex PCR reads and lists one entry per CDR3 protein. The table lists about 390,000 distinct CDR3 sequences, roughly a sixth of them singletons. The data originate from a study of Graves' ophthalmopathy and Graves' hyperthyroidism. Background on the study: Before any treatment, peripheral blood was taken at the initial diagnosis.

Trimming left V 5 bases short and J 8 bases short, with 15 bases between. The CDR3 consists of 13 residues. Germline-derived CDR1 and CDR2 are MNHNS and SASEGT. Exclusion covered patients with other autoimmune diseases or uncontrolled infections (as well as pregnancy or lactation). Serum thyroxine and TRAb, along with clinical symptoms, thyroid ultrasound and orbital computed tomography, were what diagnosis relied on. Study results and limitations: It was with about 71% sensitivity and approximately 75% specificity that the model predicted ophthalmopathy progression.

This TCR came from an adult woman with stable Graves' hyperthyroidism. Source material: peripheral blood. The J gene is TRBJ1-2, the V gene TRBV6-1, with a weak D call TRBD1 (6 bases). CDR3 sequence: CASSLEGGRGYTF. In nucleotides, the CDR3 is TGTGCCAGCAGTCTTGAGGGGGGGAGGGGCTACACCTTC.